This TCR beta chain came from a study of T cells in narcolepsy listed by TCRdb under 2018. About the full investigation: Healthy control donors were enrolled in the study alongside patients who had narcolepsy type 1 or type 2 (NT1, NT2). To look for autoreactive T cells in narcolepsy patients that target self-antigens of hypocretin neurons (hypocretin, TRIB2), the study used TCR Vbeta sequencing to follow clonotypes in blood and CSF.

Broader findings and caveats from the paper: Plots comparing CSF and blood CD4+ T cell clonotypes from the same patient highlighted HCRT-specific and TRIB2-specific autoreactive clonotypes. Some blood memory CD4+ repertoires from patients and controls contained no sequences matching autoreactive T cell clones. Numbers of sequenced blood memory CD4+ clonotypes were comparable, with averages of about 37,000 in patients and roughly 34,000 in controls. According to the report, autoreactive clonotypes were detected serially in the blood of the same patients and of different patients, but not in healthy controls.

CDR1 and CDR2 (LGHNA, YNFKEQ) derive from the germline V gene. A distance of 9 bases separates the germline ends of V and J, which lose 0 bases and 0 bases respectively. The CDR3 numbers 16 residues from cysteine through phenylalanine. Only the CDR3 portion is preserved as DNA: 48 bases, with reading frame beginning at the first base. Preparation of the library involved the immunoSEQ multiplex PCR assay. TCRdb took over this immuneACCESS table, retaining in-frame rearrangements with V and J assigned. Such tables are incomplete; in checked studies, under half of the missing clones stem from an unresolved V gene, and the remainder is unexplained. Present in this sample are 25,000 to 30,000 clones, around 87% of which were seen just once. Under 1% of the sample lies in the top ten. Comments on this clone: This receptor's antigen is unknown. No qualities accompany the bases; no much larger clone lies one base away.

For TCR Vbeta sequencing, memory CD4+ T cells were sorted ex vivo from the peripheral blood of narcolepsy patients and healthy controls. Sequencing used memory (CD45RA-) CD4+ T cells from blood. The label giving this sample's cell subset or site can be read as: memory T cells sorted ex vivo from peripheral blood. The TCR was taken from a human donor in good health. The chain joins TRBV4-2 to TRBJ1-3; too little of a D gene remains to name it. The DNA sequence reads TGTGCCAGCAGCCAAGATCTGACGATCTCTGGAAACACCATATATTTT. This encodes CASSQDLTISGNTIYF.